The 11 T cell receptor beta chains in this list originate from one sample, sequenced in a study of shared clonotypes between healthy human individuals (dated by TCRdb to about 2020). Library generation was performed with the immunoSEQ multiplex PCR assay. In TCRdb, the immuneACCESS table is reduced to in-frame sequences with V and J assigned. These tables do not hold every clone; where another copy was compared, an unresolved V gene accounts for under half, and the others remain unexplained. For this sample the table gives about 1.5 million clones, of which 95% to 99% were detected only once. 0.45% of the sample goes to the ten largest clones. The sample was naive CD4+ T cells sorted from blood. The cell subset or site label corresponds to: CD45RA+ positively selected. The receptors stem from a man aged 30 to 45 in good health.

The gene calls are TRBV7-8 and TRBJ2-7; TRBD1 aligns across 7 bases. With V trimmed by 6 bases and J by 5 bases, 7 bases remained unmatched. The CDR3 totals 13 residues. CDR1 and CDR2 (germline): SGHVS, FQNEAQ. CDR3 nucleotides: TGTGCCAGCAGAAGGACAGGAGGCCACGAGCAGTACTTC. Its protein is CASRRTGGHEQYF.

This chain connects TRBV4-3 to TRBJ2-7; 7 nucleotides line up with TRBD2. Germline lookup yields CDR1 LGHNA and CDR2 YSLEER. The V and J ends lost 0 bases and 1 base, in that order; junction bases with no gene match: 6. This CDR3 has 16 amino acids. Here the CDR3 DNA reads TGCGCCAGCAGCCAAGATTTTGGGGGAGGGTCCTACGAGCAGTACTTC. It translates to CASSQDFGGGSYEQYF.

The chain combines TRBV28 with TRBJ1-2; D unresolved. Germline V lookup: CDR1 MDHEN, CDR2 SYDVKM. CDR3 length equals 15 residues. The V gene lost 6 bases and the J gene lost 4 bases, with 18 bases spanning the gap. CDR3 bases: TGTGCCAGCAGCCCAGGCTCGGGGTCTCGCTATGGCTACACCTTC. This sequence encodes CASSPGSGSRYGYTF.

The CDR3 here is CASGDRAHSNQPQHF. Here the CDR3 DNA reads TGTGCCAGTGGAGACAGGGCCCATAGCAATCAGCCCCAGCATTTT. The V gene is TRBV19, the J gene TRBJ1-5, with TRBD1 matching 7 bases. CDR1 is LNHDA, CDR2 SQIVND, per germline (reference sequence). J was trimmed by 0 bases and V by 8 bases; bases with no gene match: 7. The CDR3 loop spans 15 amino acids.

This clone was detected only once. The J gene is TRBJ2-1, the V gene TRBV5-6, with D perhaps TRBD2 (6 bases). This CDR3 region has 15 residues. V was cut by 2 bases and J by 5 bases, with 14 bases left in between. The germline gives CDR1 SGHDT, CDR2 YYEEEE. This CDR3 is CASSLPGTSHNEQFF. CDR3 bases: TGTGCCAGCAGCTTACCCGGGACTTCCCACAATGAGCAGTTCTTC.

This chain links TRBV7-8 with TRBJ2-7, with 7 bases that match TRBD1. CDR3 length: 18 residues. Germline trimming cut 4 bases from V and 3 bases from J; bases unmatched to any gene: 18. Germline-derived CDR1 and CDR2 are SGHVS and FQNEAQ. Written as DNA, the CDR3 is TGTGCCAGCAGCTATGGGACAGTGACGAAGGACTGGTACTACGAGCAGTACTTC. This gives the protein CASSYGTVTKDWYYEQYF. The whole variable domain, remainder taken from reference TRBV7-8 and TRBJ2-7, is GAGVSQSPRYKVAKRGQDVALRCDPISGHVSLFWYQQALGQGPEFLTYFQNEAQLDKSGLPSDRFFAERPEGSVSTLKIQRTQQEDSAVYLCASSYGTVTKDWYYEQYFGPGTRLTVT.

The V gene is TRBV6-4, the J gene TRBJ1-1; 8 bases line up with TRBD1. This CDR3 has 14 residues. Germline assignment: CDR1 MRHNA and CDR2 SNTAGT. Trimming cost V 5 bases and J 1 base; bases outside gene matches: 3. The CDR3 reads CASSPTGANTEAFF. The CDR3 DNA is TGTGCCAGCAGTCCGACAGGGGCGAACACTGAAGCTTTCTTT.

The rearrangement uses TRBV5-4 and TRBJ2-2; 10 bases line up with TRBD2. Germline lookup yields CDR1 SGHNT and CDR2 YYREEE (reference sequence). Losses at the gene ends were 2 bases for V and 6 bases for J; bases not matched to a gene: 10. The CDR3 has 17 amino acids. CDR3 coding DNA: TGTGCCAGCAGCTTAGTGGGTAGCGGGAGGCGGGCCGGGGAGCTGTTTTTT. Translated, it gives CASSLVGSGRRAGELFF.

About this clone: In the same sample, other DNA sequences code for this CDR3. The V gene is TRBV28, the J gene TRBJ1-2; a weak D match, TRBD1 (5 bases). Germline V gene data show CDR1 as MDHEN and CDR2 as SYDVKM. V lost 5 bases and J 1 base, leaving 11 bases between the germline ends. This CDR3 contains 14 residues. The CDR3 spells CASSPRDRNYGYTF. The CDR3 nucleotides read TGTGCCAGCAGTCCCAGGGACCGTAACTATGGCTACACCTTC.

The J gene is TRBJ2-2, the V gene TRBV7-2, with 7 bases fitting TRBD1. After removal of 6 bases from V and 5 bases from J, the junction contained 6 bases not matched to a gene. This CDR3 contains 14 residues. CDR1 is SGHTA and CDR2 is FQGNSA in the germline V gene. CDR3 protein: CASRRQGRTGELFF. Written as DNA, the CDR3 is TGTGCCAGCAGGAGACAGGGTCGAACCGGGGAGCTGTTTTTT. Based on the CDR3 plus reference TRBV7-2 and TRBJ2-2, the full variable domain is GAGVSQSPSNKVTEKGKDVELRCDPISGHTALYWYRQSLGQGLEFLIYFQGNSAPDKSGLPSDRFSAERTGGSVSTLTIQRTQQEDSAVYLCASRRQGRTGELFFGEGSRLTVL.

This chain uses TRBV11-2 with TRBJ2-2, with TRBD2 matching 12 bases. V trimming: 5 bases; J trimming: 3 bases; junction bases outside the gene matches: 13. CDR1 and CDR2 from the germline V gene are SGHAT and FQNNGV. This CDR3 comprises 19 residues. The CDR3 region is CASSSRDQTSGRHTGELFF. In nucleotides, the CDR3 is TGTGCCAGCAGCAGCCGGGATCAGACTAGCGGGAGACACACCGGGGAGCTGTTTTTT.